These 14 T cell receptor beta chains were sequenced from one sample in a study of cytomegalovirus exposure and HLA in healthy donors. PCR involved 60 Vbeta and 13 Jbeta primers. Repertoires were generated with immunoSEQ multiplex PCR, while TCRdb's copy carries only in-frame clones and drops some. This table lists around 100,000 clones. Sequenced: PBMCs. The source is a man in his fifties or sixties in good health and CMV-seronegative.

About this clone itself: A read error may account for a junction end that differs from germline. Other DNA sequences of this sample code for an identical CDR3. This chain connects TRBV4-2 to TRBJ1-2, with D perhaps matching TRBD1 (6 bases). The germline CDR1 and CDR2 sequences are LGHNA and YNFKEQ. CDR3 length equals 16 residues. The CDR3 here is CASSHAWDTTNYGYTF. The CDR3, as DNA: TGTGCCAGCAGCCATGCATGGGACACGACGAACTACGGCTACACCTTC.

V gene TRBV7-6 combines with J gene TRBJ2-5, with 11 bases that match TRBD2. The CDR3 sequence is 17 residues long. The trim removed 3 bases at V and 0 bases at J, leaving 6 bases unmatched. Germline loops: CDR1 SGHVS, CDR2 FNYEAQ. As DNA, the CDR3 is TGTGCCAGCAGCTTGGGCCCTAGCGGGAGGCACCAAGAGACCCAGTACTTC. Residues: CASSLGPSGRHQETQYF.

Points on this clone: The identical CDR3 is also encoded by other nucleotide sequences in the sample. V is TRBV13 and J is TRBJ2-7; 8 nucleotides align to TRBD1. This CDR3 contains 14 residues. V lost 0 bases to trimming and J lost 4 bases; unmatched junction nucleotides: 2. Germline CDR1 and CDR2: PRHDT and FYEKMQ (reference sequence). CDR3 region: CASSLGDRAYEQYF. As DNA, the CDR3 is TGTGCCAGCAGCTTAGGGGACAGGGCGTACGAGCAGTACTTC.

This chain joins TRBV6-5 and TRBJ2-2; maybe TRBD2 (6 bases). This CDR3 is built from 14 residues. Germline values: CDR1 MNHEY, CDR2 SVGAGI. V lost 2 bases and J lost 4, with 8 bases in between. In DNA form, the CDR3 reads TGTGCCAGCAGTTACGCGGGGTCCACCGGGGAGCTGTTTTTT. Translation gives CASSYAGSTGELFF.

The chain is built from TRBV19 and TRBJ1-2; 9 nucleotides match TRBD1. V lost 4 bases to trimming and J lost 5 bases; unmatched junction nucleotides: 8. Germline V gene lookup returns CDR1 LNHDA and CDR2 SQIVND (reference sequence). This CDR3 comprises 15 residues. Here the CDR3 DNA reads TGTGCCAGTAGTACGTCAACAGGGGGCGGGTATGGCTACACCTTC. Translation gives CASSTSTGGGYGYTF.

The chain links TRBV4-1 to TRBJ2-7; D call uncertain. Trimming took 4 bases from V and 5 from J, leaving 15 bases between them. In germline, CDR1 is MGHRA, CDR2 YSYEKL. The CDR3 has 14 residues. CDR3 loop: CASSPSERSHEQYF. The CDR3 DNA reads TGCGCCAGCAGCCCGAGCGAGAGATCCCACGAGCAGTACTTC.

V usage is TRBV4-2 and J usage is TRBJ2-2; 11 nucleotides match TRBD1. The trim removed 8 bases at V and 0 bases at J, leaving 11 bases unmatched. CDR3 length: 18 residues. Germline V CDR1 and CDR2: LGHNA, YNFKEQ. The CDR3 protein is CASGQGAEGYPNTGELFF. In nucleotides, the CDR3 is TGTGCCAGCGGACAGGGGGCTGAAGGGTACCCGAACACCGGGGAGCTGTTTTTT.

The rearrangement joins TRBV2 to TRBJ1-4; no definite D call. CDR3 length: 15 amino acids. Germline CDR1 SNHLY, CDR2 FYNNEI. Trimming took 6 bases from V and 6 from J, leaving 17 bases between them. CDR3 coding DNA: TGTGCCAGCAGCTTAATTCGGGGTCAGGATGAAAAACTGTTTTTT. This encodes CASSLIRGQDEKLFF.

The rearrangement uses TRBV18 and TRBJ1-2; the match to TRBD1 covers 7 bases. CDR3 size: 16 residues. Germline CDR1 KGHSH, CDR2 LQKENI. With 2 bases clipped from V and 5 bases from J, the junction kept 11 bases outside the gene matches. The CDR3 bases are TGTGCCAGCTCACCAGGAGGGACAGAAATTCGGTATGGCTACACCTTC. This sequence encodes CASSPGGTEIRYGYTF.

This chain uses TRBV7-9 with TRBJ2-5; D possibly corresponds to TRBD2 (6 bases). V lost 7 bases and J lost 2, with 11 bases in between. The CDR3 has 13 amino acids. The germline gives CDR1 SEHNR, CDR2 FQNEAQ (reference sequence). This CDR3 reads CASTLSGQETQYF. The CDR3 region has the DNA TGTGCCAGCACCCTAAGCGGGCAAGAGACCCAGTACTTC.

The chain has TRBV5-1 and TRBJ2-7, with 7 bases lining up with TRBD2. With 0 bases clipped from V and 1 base from J, the junction kept 4 bases outside the gene matches. CDR1 is SGHRS and CDR2 is YFSETQ in the germline V gene. This CDR3 region has 15 residues. This chain's CDR3 is CASSLGPSGSYEQYF. The CDR3 region has the DNA TGCGCCAGCAGCTTGGGTCCTAGCGGTTCCTACGAGCAGTACTTC.

V and J are TRBV5-1 and TRBJ1-2; TRBD1 agrees at 8 bases. The germline gives CDR1 SGHRS, CDR2 YFSETQ. This CDR3 is built from 15 residues. Losses at the gene ends were 4 bases for V and 6 bases for J; bases not matched to a gene: 11. CDR3 loop: CASSPHLDRENGYTF. As DNA, the CDR3 is TGCGCCAGCAGCCCTCACTTGGACAGGGAAAATGGCTACACCTTC.

In regard to this clone: Other DNA sequences in this sample translate to the same CDR3. CDR3 region: CASSAGQGAEAFF. In DNA form, the CDR3 reads TGCGCCAGCAGCGCGGGACAGGGCGCTGAAGCTTTCTTT. The chain couples TRBV5-1 to TRBJ1-1; TRBD1 aligns across 9 bases. The CDR3 is 13 residues long. The V segment lost 4 bases and the J segment 6 bases; nucleotides outside the gene matches: 4. Germline V lookup: CDR1 SGHRS, CDR2 YFSETQ. Combining the CDR3 with reference TRBV5-1 and TRBJ1-1 gives the whole variable domain KAGVTQTPRYLIKTRGQQVTLSCSPISGHRSVSWYQQTPGQGLQFLFEYFSETQRNKGNFPGRFSGRQFSNSRSEMNVSTLELGDSALYLCASSAGQGAEAFFGQGTRLTVV.

The CDR3 nucleotides are TGTGCCAGTAGTATAGATTCGGCAGGGGACTATGGCTACACCTTC. It codes for CASSIDSAGDYGYTF. The gene calls are TRBV19 and TRBJ1-2, with a possible D match to TRBD1 (6 bases). V lost 0 bases, J lost 3 bases, and 11 bases lay in between. Germline V gene sequence: CDR1 LNHDA, CDR2 SQIVND (reference sequence). This CDR3 is built from 15 residues.